The 10 T cell receptor beta chains given below trace back to one sample, sequenced in a study of chemoradiotherapy in HPV16-positive cancers. Some clones are missing from TCRdb's copy, which holds only in-frame ones; the method was immunoSEQ multiplex PCR. In the table there are around 2,200 clones, about three quarters of which are singletons. The sample was gathered from a patient who underwent chemoradiotherapy. The receptors were sampled from a human donor with HPV-associated anogenital cancer.

The V and J genes are TRBV10-2 and TRBJ2-5, with D possibly TRBD1 on 6 matching bases. CDR1 and CDR2 from the germline V gene are WSHSY and SAAADI. V dropped 5 bases and J dropped 5 bases, with 6 bases sitting between them. The CDR3 length is 11 residues. CDR3 coding DNA: TGCGCCAGCAGTCAGGGGGAGACCCAGTACTTC. It translates to CASSQGETQYF.

The chain carries TRBV10-3 and TRBJ1-4; D ambiguous. The CDR3 is 14 amino acids. The V end was cut by 0 bases, the J end by 8 bases, with 10 bases between. CDR1 ENHRY and CDR2 SYGVKD come from the germline V gene. The CDR3 nucleotides are TGTGCCATCAGTGAGTCTGGTGTTCCCGAAAAACTGTTTTTT. Its translation: CAISESGVPEKLFF.

V is TRBV16 and J is TRBJ1-1; no reliable D call. Germline CDR1 is KGHSY and CDR2 is FQNENV. The CDR3 extends over 17 amino acids. Trimming took off 0 bases at V and 7 bases at J, with 21 bases between the two ends. The CDR3 loop reads CASSQSAPELSRFEAFF. CDR3 DNA: TGTGCCAGCAGCCAATCGGCGCCGGAGCTATCCCGATTTGAAGCTTTCTTT.

V gene TRBV19 combines with J gene TRBJ2-6; 7 nucleotides agree with TRBD1. V was clipped by 3 bases and J by 4 bases; unmatched bases: 6. From germline, CDR1 is LNHDA and CDR2 SQIVND (reference sequence). CDR3 length: 16 amino acids. CDR3: CASSIITGAGANVLTF. The CDR3 DNA reads TGTGCCAGTAGTATTATAACAGGGGCCGGGGCCAACGTCCTGACTTTC.

This chain links TRBV5-6 with TRBJ2-1; weak D call: TRBD2 (6 bases). V was trimmed by 4 bases and J by 8 bases, leaving 19 bases between them. CDR1 is SGHDT, CDR2 YYEEEE, per germline. The length of the CDR3 is 15 residues. The CDR3 spells CASSLTSTFYHEQFF. The DNA for the CDR3 is TGTGCCAGCAGCCTTACTAGCACCTTTTACCATGAGCAGTTCTTC.

The rearrangement links TRBV30 to TRBJ2-7; tentative D call: TRBD2 (6 bases). The CDR3 runs 13 residues. Germline V gives CDR1 GTSNPN, CDR2 SVGIG (reference sequence). Trimming took off 0 bases at V and 2 bases at J, with 8 bases between the two ends. The CDR3 DNA reads as TGTGCCTGGAGTGTATCGGGAGCCTACGAGCAGTACTTC. This codes for CAWSVSGAYEQYF.

V gene TRBV20-1 combines with J gene TRBJ1-2; unclear D gene. The CDR3 has 10 residues. From germline, CDR1 is DFQATT and CDR2 SNEGSKA (reference sequence). V lost 6 bases, J lost 6 bases, and 8 bases lay in between. For the CDR3, the DNA is TGCAGTGCCCCGGAGAATGGCTACACCTTC. It encodes CSAPENGYTF.

The chain carries TRBV29-1 and TRBJ2-5; perhaps TRBD1 as D (6 bases). V was pared by 2 bases and J by 7 bases, with 23 bases between. Germline V gives CDR1 SQVTM, CDR2 ANQGSEA. This CDR3 has 16 residues. The CDR3 DNA follows: TGCAGCGTTGAATTGCCAGGGGAGAGGGAGTTTTGGACCCAGTACTTC. Amino acids: CSVELPGEREFWTQYF.

The rearrangement joins TRBV11-2 to TRBJ1-1, with a weak D call TRBD1 (6 bases). Germline V gene sequence: CDR1 SGHAT, CDR2 FQNNGV. Trimming took off 1 base at V and 8 bases at J, with 11 bases between the two ends. This CDR3 has 13 residues. The CDR3 nucleotides are TGTGCCAGCAGCTTAGCGGGGGGCTGGGAAGCTTTCTTT. Translation gives CASSLAGGWEAFF.

This clone is large (0.1 to 1%) within its sample. The junction shows a germline mismatch at one end, possibly a read error. V and J are TRBV19 and TRBJ1-1, with D uncertain. The CDR3 spans 14 residues. The V gene's germline CDR1 is LNHDA and CDR2 SQIVND (reference sequence). This CDR3 is CASRMTRGYTEAFF. The CDR3 DNA is TGTGCCAGTCGTATGACCAGAGGGTACACTGAAGCTTTCTTT. The full variable domain, in which reference TRBV19 and TRBJ1-1 provide the parts outside the CDR3, is DGGITQSPKYLFRKEGQNVTLSCEQNLNHDAMYWYRQDPGQGLRLIYYSQIVNDFQKGDIAEGYSVSREKKESFPLTVTSAQKNPTAFYLCASRMTRGYTEAFFGQGTRLTVV.